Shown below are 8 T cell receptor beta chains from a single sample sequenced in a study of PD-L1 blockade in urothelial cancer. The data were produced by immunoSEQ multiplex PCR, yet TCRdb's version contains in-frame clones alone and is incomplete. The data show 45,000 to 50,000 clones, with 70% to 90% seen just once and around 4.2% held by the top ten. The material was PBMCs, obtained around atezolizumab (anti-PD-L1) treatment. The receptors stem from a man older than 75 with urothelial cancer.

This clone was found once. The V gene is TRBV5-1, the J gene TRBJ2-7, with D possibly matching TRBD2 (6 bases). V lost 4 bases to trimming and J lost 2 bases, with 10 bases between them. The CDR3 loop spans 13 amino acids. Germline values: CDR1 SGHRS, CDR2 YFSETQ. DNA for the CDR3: TGCGCCAGCAGCCCCGGGACTCCCTACGAGCAGTACTTC. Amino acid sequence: CASSPGTPYEQYF.

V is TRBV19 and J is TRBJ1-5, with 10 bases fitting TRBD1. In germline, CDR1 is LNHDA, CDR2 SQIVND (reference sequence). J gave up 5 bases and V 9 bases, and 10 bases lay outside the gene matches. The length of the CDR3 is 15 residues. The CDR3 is CASRDRGNLYQPQHF. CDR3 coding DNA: TGTGCCAGCCGGGACAGGGGAAATTTGTATCAGCCCCAGCATTTT.

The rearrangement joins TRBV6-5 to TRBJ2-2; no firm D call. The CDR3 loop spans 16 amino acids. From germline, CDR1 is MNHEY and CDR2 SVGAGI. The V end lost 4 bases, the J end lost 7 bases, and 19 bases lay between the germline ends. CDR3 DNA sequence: TGTGCCAGCAGTTTGAATGCCTTAGGAGTCCTCGGGGAGCTGTTTTTT. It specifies CASSLNALGVLGELFF.

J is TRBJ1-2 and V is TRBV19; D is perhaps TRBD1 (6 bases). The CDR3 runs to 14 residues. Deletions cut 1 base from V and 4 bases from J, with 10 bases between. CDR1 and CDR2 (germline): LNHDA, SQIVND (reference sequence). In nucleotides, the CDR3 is TGTGCCAGTAGTATAGTAGGACAGATCTATGGCTACACCTTC. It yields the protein CASSIVGQIYGYTF.

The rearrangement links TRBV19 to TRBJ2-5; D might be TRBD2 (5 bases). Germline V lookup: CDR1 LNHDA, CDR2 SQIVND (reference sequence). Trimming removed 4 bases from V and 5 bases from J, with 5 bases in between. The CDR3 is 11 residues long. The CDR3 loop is CASSTGETQYF. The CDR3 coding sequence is TGTGCCAGTAGTACGGGGGAGACCCAGTACTTC. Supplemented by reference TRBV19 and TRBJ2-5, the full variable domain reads DGGITQSPKYLFRKEGQNVTLSCEQNLNHDAMYWYRQDPGQGLRLIYYSQIVNDFQKGDIAEGYSVSREKKESFPLTVTSAQKNPTAFYLCASSTGETQYFGPGTRLLVL.

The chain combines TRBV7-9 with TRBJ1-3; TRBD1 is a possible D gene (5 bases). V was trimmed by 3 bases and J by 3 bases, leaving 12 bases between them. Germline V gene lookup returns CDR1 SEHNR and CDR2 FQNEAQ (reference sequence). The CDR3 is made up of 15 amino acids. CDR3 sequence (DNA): TGTGCCAGCAGCTTTTCAGGGCAGCGTGGAAACACCATATATTTT. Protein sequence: CASSFSGQRGNTIYF.

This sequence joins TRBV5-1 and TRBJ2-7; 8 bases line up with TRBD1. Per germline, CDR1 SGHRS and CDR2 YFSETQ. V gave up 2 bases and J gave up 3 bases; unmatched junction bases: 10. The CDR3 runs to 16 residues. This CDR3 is CASSFQTGQDHYEQYF. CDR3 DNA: TGCGCCAGCAGCTTCCAAACGGGACAGGACCACTACGAGCAGTACTTC.

The CDR3 region has the DNA TGCGCCAGCAGCCATCAGGGCCTGAACACTGAAGCTTTCTTT. Its protein is CASSHQGLNTEAFF. The chain joins TRBV4-1 to TRBJ1-1, with D maybe TRBD1 (5 bases). Per germline, CDR1 MGHRA and CDR2 YSYEKL. This CDR3 has 14 residues. V gave up 3 bases and J gave up 0 bases, with 8 bases separating them.